The 22 T cell receptor beta chains below were found in one sample sequenced in a study of T cell changes during pregnancy in multiple sclerosis. Profiling relied on immunoSEQ multiplex PCR, and the TCRdb table lists in-frame clones only, not all of them. There are tens of thousands of clones in the sample; about 90% occur only once, and approximately 1.5% lies in the top ten. The input for sequencing was peripheral blood, taken in the first trimester of pregnancy. The receptors were sampled from a female donor in good health, enrolled as a control in a pregnancy study.

The J gene is TRBJ1-4, the V gene TRBV27; no definite D call. Germline V CDR1 and CDR2: MNHEY, SMNVEV (reference sequence). The CDR3 runs 18 residues. Trimming left V 5 bases short and J 0 bases short, with 19 bases between. CDR3 loop: CASSHPQASQPTNEKLFF. CDR3 sequence (DNA): TGTGCCAGCAGTCACCCTCAGGCAAGTCAACCAACTAATGAAAAACTGTTTTTT.

CDR3 nucleotides: TGTGCCTGGAGTGAACGGGGAGAGACCCAGTACTTC. Residues: CAWSERGETQYF. This chain uses TRBV30 with TRBJ2-5; possibly TRBD2 for D (5 bases). Between the trimmed V and J ends, which lost 1 base and 4 bases, there was a span of 7 bases. Germline V gene sequence: CDR1 GTSNPN, CDR2 SVGIG (reference sequence). The CDR3 totals 12 residues. The complete variable domain, with remaining parts taken from reference TRBV30 and TRBJ2-5, reads SQTIHQWPATLVQPVGSPLSLECTVEGTSNPNLYWYRQAAGRGLQLLFYSVGIGQISSEVPQNLSASRPQDRQFILSSKKLLLSDSGFYLCAWSERGETQYFGPGTRLLVL.

This clone has a single count. The chain links TRBV5-8 to TRBJ2-7, with D possibly being TRBD2 (6 bases). V lost 0 bases and J 9 bases, leaving 13 bases between the germline ends. Germline V gene lookup returns CDR1 SGHTS and CDR2 YDEGEE. The CDR3 runs 13 residues. CDR3 protein: CASSLVTSSRQYF. The CDR3 DNA sequence: TGTGCCAGCAGCTTGGTGACTAGTTCGAGGCAGTACTTC.

The CDR3 sequence: CASPPSDGFYNEQFF. The CDR3 bases are TGTGCCAGCCCCCCTAGCGATGGGTTCTACAATGAGCAGTTCTTC. The V call is TRBV28, the J call TRBJ2-1; maybe TRBD2 (6 bases). Trimming removed 8 bases from V and 3 bases from J, with 17 bases in between. From germline, CDR1 is MDHEN and CDR2 SYDVKM. CDR3 length equals 15 residues.

This chain links TRBV28 with TRBJ2-3, with 8 bases aligning to TRBD2. Germline CDR1 and CDR2: MDHEN and SYDVKM. The trim removed 3 bases at V and 1 base at J, leaving 6 bases unmatched. The CDR3 sequence is 16 residues long. CDR3 sequence reads: CASSFGYGGGTDTQYF. CDR3 sequence (DNA): TGTGCCAGCAGTTTCGGGTACGGGGGGGGCACAGATACGCAGTATTTT. Combining the CDR3 with reference TRBV28 and TRBJ2-3 gives the whole variable domain DVKVTQSSRYLVKRTGEKVFLECVQDMDHENMFWYRQDPGLGLRLIYFSYDVKMKEKGDIPEGYSVSREKKERFSLILESASTNQTSMYLCASSFGYGGGTDTQYFGPGTRLTVL.

This clone was seen once. This chain uses TRBV5-1 with TRBJ1-4, with D tentatively TRBD1 (6 bases). The CDR3 runs 14 residues. Germline CDR1 reads SGHRS; CDR2 reads YFSETQ. V lost 0 bases and J 8 bases, leaving 11 bases between the germline ends. Written as DNA, the CDR3 is TGCGCCAGCAGCTTGGGGAACAGGGACGAAAAACTGTTTTTT. Residues: CASSLGNRDEKLFF.

In this sample, this clone turned up a few times. V is TRBV11-2 and J is TRBJ1-2; 11 bases align to TRBD1. The V segment lost 1 base and the J segment 4 bases; nucleotides outside the gene matches: 8. CDR1 is SGHAT and CDR2 is FQNNGV in the germline V gene. CDR3 length: 17 amino acids. CDR3: CASSLGTGGLFSYGYTF. The CDR3 nucleotides are TGTGCCAGCAGCTTAGGGACAGGGGGCCTCTTTAGCTATGGCTACACCTTC.

The V and J genes are TRBV21-1 and TRBJ2-7; the table calls TRBD2, which could not be checked here. TRBV21-1 is designated a pseudogene. The CDR3 is made up of 14 amino acids. Here the CDR3 reads CAWPPSTLLGEQYF. The CDR3 DNA follows: TGTGCCTGGCCCCCCAGCACACTACTCGGCGAGCAGTACTTC.

V gene TRBV4-3 combines with J gene TRBJ2-1, with 8 bases aligning to TRBD1. The CDR3 covers 19 residues. Germline V CDR1 and CDR2: LGHNA, YSLEER. The trim removed 3 bases at V and 0 bases at J, leaving 13 bases unmatched. The CDR3 coding sequence is TGCGCCAGCAGCCACGACCGGACAGGGAAGGCCGTCTCCTACAATGAGCAGTTCTTC. Translating gives CASSHDRTGKAVSYNEQFF.

This chain links TRBV19 with TRBJ1-5; 11 nucleotides line up with TRBD1. V lost 3 bases and J lost 4; bases outside the gene matches: 8. This CDR3 region has 17 residues. Germline V gene data show CDR1 as LNHDA and CDR2 as SQIVND (reference sequence). Here the CDR3 reads CASSIGQGARRNQPQHF. CDR3 nucleotide sequence: TGTGCCAGTAGTATCGGACAGGGGGCGAGGAGGAATCAGCCCCAGCATTTT.

This chain links TRBV5-1 with TRBJ2-6; 7 nucleotides agree with TRBD1. The germline gives CDR1 SGHRS, CDR2 YFSETQ. CDR3 size: 16 residues. The junction had 6 bases not matched to a gene; V was cut back by 6 bases and J by 0 bases. This chain's CDR3 is CASNPGQHSGANVLTF. The DNA of the CDR3 is TGCGCCAGCAACCCGGGACAGCACTCTGGGGCCAACGTCCTGACTTTC.

By frequency in the sample, this clone is medium-sized. The chain uses TRBV6-4 and TRBJ2-3; 9 nucleotides align to TRBD2. Germline-derived CDR1 and CDR2 are MRHNA and SNTAGT. There are 15 residues in the CDR3. The junction had 6 bases not matched to a gene; V was cut back by 2 bases and J by 6 bases. CDR3 residues: CASSDRGGAADTQYF. CDR3 sequence (DNA): TGTGCCAGCAGTGACCGCGGGGGGGCCGCGGATACGCAGTATTTT.

This chain joins TRBV7-9 and TRBJ2-4, with no clear D. Trimming shortened V by 5 bases and J by 12 bases, and 29 bases separated the two germline ends. Germline V lookup: CDR1 SEHNR, CDR2 FQNEAQ (reference sequence). The CDR3 consists of 17 residues. CDR3 sequence: CASSAGGVYSSFMDQYF. The DNA of the CDR3 is TGTGCCAGCAGCGCTGGCGGCGTCTACTCTAGTTTTATGGATCAGTACTTC. The variable domain in full, with the rest retrieved from reference TRBV7-9 and TRBJ2-4, is DTGVSQNPRHKITKRGQNVTFRCDPISEHNRLYWYRQTLGQGPEFLTYFQNEAQLEKSRLLSDRFSAERPKGSFSTLEIQRTEQGDSAMYLCASSAGGVYSSFMDQYFGAGTRLSVL.

The V and J genes are TRBV11-1 and TRBJ1-1; 9 bases match TRBD1. The CDR3 covers 16 residues. Per germline, CDR1 SGHAT and CDR2 FQDESV (reference sequence). V lost 5 bases to trimming and J lost 1 base; unmatched junction nucleotides: 8. The chain's CDR3 is CASSPRDRVGNTEAFF. The CDR3 DNA follows: TGTGCCAGCAGCCCTAGGGACAGGGTGGGGAACACTGAAGCTTTCTTT.

The rearrangement uses TRBV29-1 and TRBJ1-1, with 11 bases lining up with TRBD1. The CDR3 totals 13 residues. Germline CDR1 reads SQVTM; CDR2 reads ANQGSEA. With 6 bases clipped from V and 5 bases from J, the junction kept 5 bases outside the gene matches. The CDR3 DNA reads as TGCAGCGTGGGGACAGGGGGAAATACTGAAGCTTTCTTT. Protein product: CSVGTGGNTEAFF.

The chain combines TRBV28 with TRBJ2-7, with 7 bases that match TRBD2. CDR3 length: 15 residues. In germline, CDR1 is MDHEN, CDR2 SYDVKM. Trimming cost V 2 bases and J 6 bases; bases outside gene matches: 10. The CDR3 spells CASSLQRDHQLEQYF. In DNA, the CDR3 is TGTGCCAGCAGTTTACAGCGGGACCATCAACTCGAGCAGTACTTC.

This sequence joins TRBV7-2 and TRBJ2-1; 10 bases agree with TRBD2. V gave up 6 bases and J gave up 7 bases; unmatched junction bases: 12. Germline CDR1 and CDR2: SGHTA and FQGNSA. This CDR3 is built from 16 residues. DNA of the CDR3: TGTGCCAGCAGGGGACCAAGCGGGAGGGCCCCTAATGAGCAGTTCTTC. Protein sequence: CASRGPSGRAPNEQFF.

The CDR3 loop reads CASSKRQGEDEQFF. The CDR3 DNA reads as TGTGCCAGTAGTAAACGACAGGGGGAGGATGAGCAGTTCTTC. The genes are TRBV19 and TRBJ2-1; 9 bases match TRBD1. Germline CDR1 LNHDA, CDR2 SQIVND (reference sequence). The CDR3 spans 14 residues. Trimming at V came to 4 bases and at J to 8 bases, leaving 6 bases not matched to a gene.

V and J are TRBV28 and TRBJ2-7; D is perhaps TRBD1 (6 bases). CDR1 and CDR2 from the germline V gene are MDHEN and SYDVKM. V was cut by 3 bases and J by 0 bases, with 15 bases left in between. The CDR3 extends over 16 amino acids. The CDR3 loop reads CASSFKQGGSSYEQYF. CDR3 in DNA: TGTGCCAGCAGTTTCAAACAAGGGGGAAGCTCCTACGAGCAGTACTTC.

The V call is TRBV20-1, the J call TRBJ1-1; D is perhaps TRBD1 (6 bases). CDR1 DFQATT and CDR2 SNEGSKA come from the germline V gene (reference sequence). The CDR3 is 11 amino acids. V lost 2 bases and J 7 bases, leaving 8 bases between the germline ends. As DNA, the CDR3 is TGCAGTGCTAGAAGGGGGATTGAAGCTTTCTTT. It yields the protein CSARRGIEAFF.

The chain couples TRBV18 to TRBJ1-1, with D hard to call. The CDR3 runs 14 residues. Per the germline V gene, CDR1 is KGHSH and CDR2 is LQKENI. Trimming took off 2 bases at V and 7 bases at J, with 14 bases between the two ends. CDR3 DNA sequence: TGTGCCAGCTCACCAACGGTCGAACTCAATGAAGCTTTCTTT. This translates into CASSPTVELNEAFF.

The chain carries TRBV18 and TRBJ1-5, with a tentative D call TRBD1 (6 bases). Germline CDR1 KGHSH, CDR2 LQKENI. The length of the CDR3 is 16 residues. V lost 3 bases and J lost 3, with 15 bases in between. DNA for the CDR3: TGTGCCAGCTCACCGGAAGGGGGAAGGGCCAATCAGCCCCAGCATTTT. Its protein product is CASSPEGGRANQPQHF. Combining the CDR3 with reference TRBV18 and TRBJ1-5 gives the whole variable domain NAGVMQNPRHLVRRRGQEARLRCSPMKGHSHVYWYRQLPEEGLKFMVYLQKENIIDESGMPKERFSAEFPKEGPSILRIQQVVRGDSAAYFCASSPEGGRANQPQHFGDGTRLSIL.